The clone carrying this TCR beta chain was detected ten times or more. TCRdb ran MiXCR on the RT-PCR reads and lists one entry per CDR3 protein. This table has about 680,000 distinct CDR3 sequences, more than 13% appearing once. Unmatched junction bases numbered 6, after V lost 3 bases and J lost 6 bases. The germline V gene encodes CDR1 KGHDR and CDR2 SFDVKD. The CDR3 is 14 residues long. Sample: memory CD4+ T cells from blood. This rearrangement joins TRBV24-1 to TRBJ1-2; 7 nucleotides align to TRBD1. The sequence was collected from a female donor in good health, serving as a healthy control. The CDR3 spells CATSDETGLNGYTF. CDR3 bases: TGTGCCACCAGTGATGAGACAGGGTTGAATGGCTACACCTTC.